This TCR beta chain was recorded in a study of blood T cell repertoires in COVID-19. Recruitment covered about two dozen US areas and drew participants whose ages spanned about 18 to 90 years. The data were produced by immunoSEQ multiplex PCR, yet TCRdb's version contains in-frame clones alone and is incomplete. Of roughly 250,000 clones in the sample, 91% were seen once. Germline-derived CDR1 and CDR2 are LNHDA and SQIVND (reference sequence). With 3 bases removed from V and 1 base from J, the gap between germline ends came to 6 bases. The CDR3 length is 13 residues. This sequence was found in a human donor in a cohort exposed to, infected with or recovered from COVID-19 (not recorded which). The donor label of this sample is uncertain. The sequenced material came from PBMCs or T cells enriched from blood (not recorded which). This chain links TRBV19 with TRBJ1-1; no firm D call. The CDR3 region is CASSMGGNTEAFF. In nucleotides, the CDR3 is TGTGCCAGTAGTATGGGAGGGAACACTGAAGCTTTCTTT.